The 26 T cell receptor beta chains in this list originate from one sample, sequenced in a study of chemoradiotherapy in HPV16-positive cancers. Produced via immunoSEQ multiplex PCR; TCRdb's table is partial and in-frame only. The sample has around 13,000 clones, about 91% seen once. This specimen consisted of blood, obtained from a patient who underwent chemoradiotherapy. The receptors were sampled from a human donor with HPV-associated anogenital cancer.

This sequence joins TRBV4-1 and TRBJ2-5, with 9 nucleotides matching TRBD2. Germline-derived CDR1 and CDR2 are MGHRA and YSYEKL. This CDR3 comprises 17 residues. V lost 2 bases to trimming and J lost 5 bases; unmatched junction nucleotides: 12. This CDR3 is CASSQRSGSGGVETQYF. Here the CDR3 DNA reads TGCGCCAGCAGCCAAAGGTCGGGTAGCGGGGGAGTGGAGACCCAGTACTTC.

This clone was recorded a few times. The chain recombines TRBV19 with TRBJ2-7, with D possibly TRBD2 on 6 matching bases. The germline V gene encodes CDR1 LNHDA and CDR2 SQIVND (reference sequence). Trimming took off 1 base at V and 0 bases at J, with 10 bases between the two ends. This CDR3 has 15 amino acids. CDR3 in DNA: TGTGCCAGTAGTATAGCGGCTAGCGTCTCCTACGAGCAGTACTTC. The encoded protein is CASSIAASVSYEQYF. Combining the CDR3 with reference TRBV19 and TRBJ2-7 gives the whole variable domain DGGITQSPKYLFRKEGQNVTLSCEQNLNHDAMYWYRQDPGQGLRLIYYSQIVNDFQKGDIAEGYSVSREKKESFPLTVTSAQKNPTAFYLCASSIAASVSYEQYFGPGTRLTVT.

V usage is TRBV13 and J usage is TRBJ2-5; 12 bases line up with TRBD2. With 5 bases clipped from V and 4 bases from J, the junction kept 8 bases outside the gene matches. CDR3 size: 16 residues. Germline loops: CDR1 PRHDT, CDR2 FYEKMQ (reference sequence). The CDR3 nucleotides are TGTGCCAGCAGCCGTAGACTAGCGGGGGTTTCAGAGACCCAGTACTTC. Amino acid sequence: CASSRRLAGVSETQYF.

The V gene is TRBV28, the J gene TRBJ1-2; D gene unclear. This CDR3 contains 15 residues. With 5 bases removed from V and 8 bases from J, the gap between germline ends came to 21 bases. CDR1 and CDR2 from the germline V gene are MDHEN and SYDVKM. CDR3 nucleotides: TGTGCCAGCAGTCACTCATGGGGTCCCCTGGGGGGCTACACCTTC. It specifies CASSHSWGPLGGYTF.

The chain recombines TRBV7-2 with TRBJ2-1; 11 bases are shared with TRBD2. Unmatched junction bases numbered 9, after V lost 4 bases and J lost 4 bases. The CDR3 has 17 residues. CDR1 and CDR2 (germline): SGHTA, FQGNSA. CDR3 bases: TGTGCCAGCAGCTCAACTTCTAGCGGGGGGCCGTACAATGAGCAGTTCTTC. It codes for CASSSTSSGGPYNEQFF. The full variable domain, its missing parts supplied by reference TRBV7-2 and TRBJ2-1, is GAGVSQSPSNKVTEKGKDVELRCDPISGHTALYWYRQSLGQGLEFLIYFQGNSAPDKSGLPSDRFSAERTGGSVSTLTIQRTQQEDSAVYLCASSSTSSGGPYNEQFFGPGTRLTVL.

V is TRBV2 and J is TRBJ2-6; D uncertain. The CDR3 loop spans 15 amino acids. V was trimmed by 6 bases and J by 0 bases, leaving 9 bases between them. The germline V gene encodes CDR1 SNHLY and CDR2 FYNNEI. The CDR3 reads CASSPLGSGANVLTF. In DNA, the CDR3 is TGTGCCAGCAGCCCCTTGGGCTCTGGGGCCAACGTCCTGACTTTC.

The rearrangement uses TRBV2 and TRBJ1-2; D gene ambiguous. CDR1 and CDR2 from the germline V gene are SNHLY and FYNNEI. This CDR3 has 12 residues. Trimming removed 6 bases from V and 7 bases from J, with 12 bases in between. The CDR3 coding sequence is TGTGCCAGCAGGAGACGGGGAGGTGGCTACACCTTC. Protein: CASRRRGGGYTF.

In DNA form, the CDR3 reads TGTGCCAGCAGCCAAGATGTGAACAGACAAGAGACCCAGTACTTC. Amino acids: CASSQDVNRQETQYF. The chain recombines TRBV4-2 with TRBJ2-5; D uncertain. The CDR3 runs 15 residues. Trimming shortened V by 0 bases and J by 2 bases, and 10 bases separated the two germline ends. Germline lookup yields CDR1 LGHNA and CDR2 YNFKEQ.

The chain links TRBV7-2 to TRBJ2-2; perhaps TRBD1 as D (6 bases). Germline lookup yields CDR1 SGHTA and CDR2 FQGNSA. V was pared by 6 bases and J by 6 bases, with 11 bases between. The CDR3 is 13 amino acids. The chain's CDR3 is CASSRTGPGELFF. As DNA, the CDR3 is TGTGCCAGCAGTCGAACAGGGCCCGGGGAGCTGTTTTTT.

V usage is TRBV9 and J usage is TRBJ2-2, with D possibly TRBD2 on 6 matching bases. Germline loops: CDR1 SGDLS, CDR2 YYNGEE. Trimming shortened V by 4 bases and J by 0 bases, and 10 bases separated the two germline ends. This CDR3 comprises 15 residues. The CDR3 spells CASSYGGSNTGELFF. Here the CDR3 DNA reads TGTGCCAGCAGCTATGGGGGGTCGAACACCGGGGAGCTGTTTTTT.

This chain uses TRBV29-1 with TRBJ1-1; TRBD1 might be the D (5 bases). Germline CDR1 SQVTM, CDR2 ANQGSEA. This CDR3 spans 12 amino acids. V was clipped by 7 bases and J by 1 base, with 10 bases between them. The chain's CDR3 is CSGGAANTEAFF. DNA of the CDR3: TGCAGCGGTGGGGCGGCGAACACTGAAGCTTTCTTT.

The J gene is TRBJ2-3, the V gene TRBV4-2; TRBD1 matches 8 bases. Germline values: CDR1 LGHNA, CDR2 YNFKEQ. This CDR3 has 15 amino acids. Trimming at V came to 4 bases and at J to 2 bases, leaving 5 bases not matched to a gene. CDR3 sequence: CASSRATGDTDTQYF. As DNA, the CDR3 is TGTGCCAGCAGCCGAGCGACAGGGGACACAGATACGCAGTATTTT.

The CDR3 spells CASSQGFYEQYF. The CDR3, as DNA: TGTGCCAGCAGCCAAGGGTTCTACGAGCAGTACTTC. V and J are TRBV7-9 and TRBJ2-7; the D is unclear. The CDR3 has 12 amino acids. V was cut by 5 bases and J by 3 bases, with 8 bases left in between. Germline loops: CDR1 SEHNR, CDR2 FQNEAQ (reference sequence). Full variable domain (remainder filled in from reference TRBV7-9 and TRBJ2-7): DTGVSQNPRHKITKRGQNVTFRCDPISEHNRLYWYRQTLGQGPEFLTYFQNEAQLEKSRLLSDRFSAERPKGSFSTLEIQRTEQGDSAMYLCASSQGFYEQYFGPGTRLTVT.

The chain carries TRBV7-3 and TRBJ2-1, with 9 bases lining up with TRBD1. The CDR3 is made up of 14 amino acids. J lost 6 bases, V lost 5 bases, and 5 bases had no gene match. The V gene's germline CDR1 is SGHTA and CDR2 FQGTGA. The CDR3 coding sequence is TGTGCCAGCAGCCTGGACAGGGGCAGCAATGAGCAGTTCTTC. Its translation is CASSLDRGSNEQFF.

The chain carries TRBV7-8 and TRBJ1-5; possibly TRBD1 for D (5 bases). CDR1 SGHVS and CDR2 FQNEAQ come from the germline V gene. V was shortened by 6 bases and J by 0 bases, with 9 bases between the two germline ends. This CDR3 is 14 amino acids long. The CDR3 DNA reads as TGTGCCAGCAGTGGGGGGTATAGCAATCAGCCCCAGCATTTT. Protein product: CASSGGYSNQPQHF.

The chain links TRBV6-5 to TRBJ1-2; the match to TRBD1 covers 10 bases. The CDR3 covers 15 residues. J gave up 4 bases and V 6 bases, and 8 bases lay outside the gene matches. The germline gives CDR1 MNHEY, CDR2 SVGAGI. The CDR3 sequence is CASRGTGADLYGYTF. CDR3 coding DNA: TGTGCCAGCAGGGGGACAGGGGCAGATCTCTATGGCTACACCTTC.

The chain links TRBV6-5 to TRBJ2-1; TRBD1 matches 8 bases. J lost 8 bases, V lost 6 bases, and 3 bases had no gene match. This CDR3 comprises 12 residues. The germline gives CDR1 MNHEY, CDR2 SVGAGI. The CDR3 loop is CASSRQGYEQFF. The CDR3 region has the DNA TGTGCCAGCAGCAGACAGGGGTATGAGCAGTTCTTC.

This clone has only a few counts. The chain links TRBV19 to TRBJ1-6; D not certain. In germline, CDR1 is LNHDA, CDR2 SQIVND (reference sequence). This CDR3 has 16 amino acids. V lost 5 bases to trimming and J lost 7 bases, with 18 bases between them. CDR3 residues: CASSDHRGGRNSPLHF. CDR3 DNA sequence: TGTGCCAGTAGTGATCACCGTGGAGGGCGGAATTCACCCCTCCACTTT.

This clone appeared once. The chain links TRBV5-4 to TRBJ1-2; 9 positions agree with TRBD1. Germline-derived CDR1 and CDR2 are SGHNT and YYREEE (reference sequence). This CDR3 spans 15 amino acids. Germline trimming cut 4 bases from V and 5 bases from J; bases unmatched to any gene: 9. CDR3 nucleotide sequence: TGTGCCAGCAGCCCTTCCTTGACAGGGGGATATGGCTACACCTTC. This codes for CASSPSLTGGYGYTF. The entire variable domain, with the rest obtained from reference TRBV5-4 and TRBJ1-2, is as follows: ETGVTQSPTHLIKTRGQQVTLRCSSQSGHNTVSWYQQALGQGPQFIFQYYREEENGRGNFPPRFSGLQFPNYSSELNVNALELDDSALYLCASSPSLTGGYGYTFGSGTRLTVV.

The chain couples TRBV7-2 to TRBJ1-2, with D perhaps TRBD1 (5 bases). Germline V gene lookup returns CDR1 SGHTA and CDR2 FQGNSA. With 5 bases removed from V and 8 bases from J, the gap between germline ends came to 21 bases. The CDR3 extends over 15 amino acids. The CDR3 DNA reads TGTGCCAGCAGCCCCTACGACGGGTCGCAGGGAGGCTACACCTTC. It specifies CASSPYDGSQGGYTF. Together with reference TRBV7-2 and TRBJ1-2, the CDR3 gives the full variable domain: GAGVSQSPSNKVTEKGKDVELRCDPISGHTALYWYRQSLGQGLEFLIYFQGNSAPDKSGLPSDRFSAERTGGSVSTLTIQRTQQEDSAVYLCASSPYDGSQGGYTFGSGTRLTVV.

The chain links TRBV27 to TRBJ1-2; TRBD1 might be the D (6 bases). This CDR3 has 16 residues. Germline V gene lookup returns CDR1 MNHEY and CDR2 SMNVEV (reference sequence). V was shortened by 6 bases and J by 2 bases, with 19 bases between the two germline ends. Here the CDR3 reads CASRITTGIKNYGYTF. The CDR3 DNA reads TGTGCCAGCAGGATAACTACAGGGATAAAAAACTATGGCTACACCTTC.

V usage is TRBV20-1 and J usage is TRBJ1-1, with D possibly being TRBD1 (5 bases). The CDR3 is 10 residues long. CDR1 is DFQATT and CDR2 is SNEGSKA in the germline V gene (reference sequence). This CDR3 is CSARQGVAFF. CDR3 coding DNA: TGCAGCGCTCGTCAGGGTGTAGCTTTCTTT.

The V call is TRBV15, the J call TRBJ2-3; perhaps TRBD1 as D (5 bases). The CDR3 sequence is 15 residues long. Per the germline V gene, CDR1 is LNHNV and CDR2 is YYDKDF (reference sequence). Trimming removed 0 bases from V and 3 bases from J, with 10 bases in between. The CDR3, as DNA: TGTGCCACCAGCAGAGATCTGGGGCGTACAGATACGCAGTATTTT. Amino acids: CATSRDLGRTDTQYF.

CDR3 in DNA: TGTGCCAGTAGTACTCACAGGGGCTCGCAAGAGACCCAGTACTTC. Its translation is CASSTHRGSQETQYF. The chain recombines TRBV19 with TRBJ2-5; 7 bases are a match to TRBD1. The V segment lost 4 bases and the J segment 2 bases; nucleotides outside the gene matches: 7. Germline CDR1 LNHDA, CDR2 SQIVND (reference sequence). CDR3 length: 15 amino acids. The full variable domain, in which reference TRBV19 and TRBJ2-5 provide the parts outside the CDR3, is DGGITQSPKYLFRKEGQNVTLSCEQNLNHDAMYWYRQDPGQGLRLIYYSQIVNDFQKGDIAEGYSVSREKKESFPLTVTSAQKNPTAFYLCASSTHRGSQETQYFGPGTRLLVL.

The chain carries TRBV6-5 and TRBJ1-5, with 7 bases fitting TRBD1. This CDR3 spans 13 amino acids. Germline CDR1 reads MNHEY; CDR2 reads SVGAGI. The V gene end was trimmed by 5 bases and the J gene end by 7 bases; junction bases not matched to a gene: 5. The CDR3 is CASSIQGQQPQHF. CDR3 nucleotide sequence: TGTGCCAGCAGTATACAGGGGCAGCAGCCCCAGCATTTT.

For the CDR3, the DNA is TGTGCCAGCTCACCATCGGGACCTAACTATGGCTACACCTTC. Protein product: CASSPSGPNYGYTF. This sequence joins TRBV18 and TRBJ1-2; TRBD1 might be the D (5 bases). Germline V gene data show CDR1 as KGHSH and CDR2 as LQKENI. The CDR3 sequence is 14 residues long. Between the trimmed V and J ends, which lost 2 bases and 0 bases, there was a span of 7 bases. Drawing the rest from reference TRBV18 and TRBJ1-2, the complete variable domain is NAGVMQNPRHLVRRRGQEARLRCSPMKGHSHVYWYRQLPEEGLKFMVYLQKENIIDESGMPKERFSAEFPKEGPSILRIQQVVRGDSAAYFCASSPSGPNYGYTFGSGTRLTVV.